This T cell receptor beta chain was identified in a study of regulatory T cells in long-lasting Graves disease. Time point noted: persistent/refractory GD, antithyroid drugs over 5 years with positive TRAb. Scientists built the TCR library using RNA that was extracted from PBMCs. For TCR beta, libraries came from iRepertoire HTBI primers and Arm-PCR of CDR3 regions. MiXCR, run by TCRdb on the multiplex PCR reads, gives a single entry per CDR3 protein. The sample has around 400,000 distinct CDR3 sequences; 21% are singletons. This clonotype was seen many times. V was pared by 5 bases and J by 2 bases, with 9 bases between. Germline V gene data show CDR1 as MDHEN and CDR2 as SYDVKM. This CDR3 region has 14 residues.

This sequence originates from a female donor with Graves disease. Material: peripheral blood mononuclear cells (PBMCs), obtained when the disease was refractory, from a patient treated with antithyroid drugs. The J gene is TRBJ1-4, the V gene TRBV28, with no clear D. CDR3 residues: CASSPRSTNEKLFF. In DNA, the CDR3 is TGTGCCAGCAGTCCTAGGAGCACTAATGAAAAACTGTTTTTT.